This passage covers 24 T cell receptor beta chains from one sample sequenced in a study of long-term antiretroviral therapy in people with HIV. Samples were assayed with immunoSEQ v3.0 at survey level. Assay used: immunoSEQ multiplex PCR; TCRdb lists only in-frame clones, some missing. The profile shows roughly 22,000 clones, 65% to 90% of them singletons. Sequenced here: unsorted PBMCs, sampled 3 years after starting antiretroviral therapy. The source of these receptors is a man in his fifties with HIV.

This rearrangement joins TRBV7-2 to TRBJ1-1; D remains ambiguous. The CDR3 loop spans 13 amino acids. CDR1 SGHTA and CDR2 FQGNSA come from the germline V gene. The V and J ends lost 5 bases and 11 bases respectively, with 18 bases between them. The CDR3 reads CASSPGSLGRAFF. As DNA, the CDR3 is TGTGCCAGCAGCCCCGGGTCCCTCGGCAGGGCTTTCTTT.

This sequence joins TRBV28 and TRBJ1-4, with unresolved D. Germline V lookup: CDR1 MDHEN, CDR2 SYDVKM. The ends were cut back, 3 bases at V and 8 bases at J, with 7 bases in the middle. There are 12 residues in the CDR3. CDR3 nucleotide sequence: TGTGCCAGCAGTTTCCCCCAGGAAAAACTGTTTTTT. As protein: CASSFPQEKLFF. Full variable domain (outside the CDR3, taken from reference TRBV28 and TRBJ1-4): DVKVTQSSRYLVKRTGEKVFLECVQDMDHENMFWYRQDPGLGLRLIYFSYDVKMKEKGDIPEGYSVSREKKERFSLILESASTNQTSMYLCASSFPQEKLFFGSGTQLSVL.

The chain joins TRBV7-8 to TRBJ1-1; no definite D call. Trimming removed 2 bases at V and 0 bases at J, with 10 bases between. This CDR3 has 15 residues. Germline CDR1 reads SGHVS; CDR2 reads FQNEAQ. This chain's CDR3 is CASSLSASMNTEAFF. The CDR3 region has the DNA TGTGCCAGCAGCTTAAGTGCCAGCATGAACACTGAAGCTTTCTTT.

The J gene is TRBJ2-7, the V gene TRBV6-1, with no clear D. CDR3 size: 12 residues. Germline CDR1 MNHNS, CDR2 SASEGT. V lost 6 bases and J lost 4, with 10 bases in between. The CDR3 protein is CASSRPPYEQYF. CDR3 nucleotides: TGTGCCAGCAGCCGACCTCCGTACGAGCAGTACTTC.

V usage is TRBV9 and J usage is TRBJ2-3; D might be TRBD1 (6 bases). From germline, CDR1 is SGDLS and CDR2 YYNGEE. This CDR3 comprises 12 residues. Trimming shortened V by 3 bases and J by 5 bases, and 7 bases separated the two germline ends. The CDR3 sequence: CASSAQGDTQYF. Written as DNA, the CDR3 is TGTGCCAGCAGCGCACAGGGAGATACGCAGTATTTT.

This clone appeared a few times. The J gene is TRBJ2-3, the V gene TRBV9; D is possibly TRBD2 (5 bases). The CDR3 totals 15 residues. V was clipped by 4 bases and J by 0 bases, with 12 bases between them. Germline-derived CDR1 and CDR2 are SGDLS and YYNGEE. CDR3 DNA: TGTGCCAGCAGCACCGGGGAGACTAGCACAGATACGCAGTATTTT. This encodes CASSTGETSTDTQYF.

The J gene is TRBJ2-7, the V gene TRBV28; 10 positions agree with TRBD1. The V gene's germline CDR1 is MDHEN and CDR2 SYDVKM. The V gene end was trimmed by 2 bases and the J gene end by 7 bases; junction bases not matched to a gene: 11. The CDR3 consists of 16 residues. CDR3 nucleotide sequence: TGTGCCAGCAGTTTAGGGGCCGACAGGGGGCCGGGGGAGCAGTACTTC. This gives the protein CASSLGADRGPGEQYF.

V and J are TRBV30 and TRBJ2-6; the match to TRBD1 covers 10 bases. The V gene's germline CDR1 is GTSNPN and CDR2 SVGIG (reference sequence). The V and J ends lost 5 bases and 2 bases, in that order; junction bases with no gene match: 9. The CDR3 runs to 17 residues. The CDR3 is CAWGRGQGQPGANVLTF. DNA for the CDR3: TGTGCCTGGGGAAGGGGACAGGGGCAGCCTGGGGCCAACGTCCTGACTTTC. Together with reference TRBV30 and TRBJ2-6, the CDR3 gives the full variable domain: SQTIHQWPATLVQPVGSPLSLECTVEGTSNPNLYWYRQAAGRGLQLLFYSVGIGQISSEVPQNLSASRPQDRQFILSSKKLLLSDSGFYLCAWGRGQGQPGANVLTFGAGSRLTVL.

This chain joins TRBV5-1 and TRBJ2-1, with D possibly matching TRBD1 (6 bases). V lost 1 base and J lost 5, with 16 bases in between. Germline values: CDR1 SGHRS, CDR2 YFSETQ. The CDR3 runs 16 residues. The CDR3 region has the DNA TGCGCCAGCAGCTTGATCCCCACACAGGGAAACAATGAGCAGTTCTTC. It translates to CASSLIPTQGNNEQFF.

The chain carries TRBV19 and TRBJ1-5; possibly TRBD1 for D (5 bases). CDR3 length: 13 amino acids. The V gene lost 3 bases and the J gene lost 7 bases, with 10 bases spanning the gap. The germline V gene encodes CDR1 LNHDA and CDR2 SQIVND (reference sequence). DNA of the CDR3: TGTGCCAGTAGTATGAGGGGCGGACAGCCCCAGCATTTT. It yields the protein CASSMRGGQPQHF.

The chain joins TRBV19 to TRBJ1-1, with D maybe TRBD1 (5 bases). This CDR3 spans 11 amino acids. Deletions cut 6 bases from V and 5 bases from J, with 7 bases between. Germline V gene sequence: CDR1 LNHDA, CDR2 SQIVND (reference sequence). The CDR3 loop is CASRRGTEAFF. In DNA form, the CDR3 reads TGTGCCAGTAGGAGGGGAACTGAAGCTTTCTTT.

The rearrangement links TRBV19 to TRBJ1-2, with 11 bases matching TRBD1. Germline V gene data show CDR1 as LNHDA and CDR2 as SQIVND (reference sequence). V lost 10 bases, J lost 3 bases, and 4 bases stayed unmatched. This CDR3 has 13 residues. As DNA, the CDR3 is TGTGCCACAGGACAGGGGGCCCACTATGGCTACACCTTC. Translation gives CATGQGAHYGYTF.

The rearrangement joins TRBV28 to TRBJ1-4; D may be TRBD1 (5 bases). The ends were cut back, 3 bases at V and 0 bases at J, with 14 bases in the middle. The length of the CDR3 is 17 residues. CDR1 is MDHEN, CDR2 SYDVKM, per germline. CDR3 sequence reads: CASSFPQEGSTNEKLFF. In DNA, the CDR3 is TGTGCCAGCAGTTTCCCACAGGAGGGTTCAACTAATGAAAAACTGTTTTTT.

This clone was seen only a few times. The rearrangement uses TRBV18 and TRBJ1-5, with a weak D call TRBD1 (5 bases). The CDR3 totals 15 residues. V was pared by 2 bases and J by 3 bases, with 11 bases between. Per germline, CDR1 KGHSH and CDR2 LQKENI. The CDR3 spells CASSPIEGNNQPQHF. The DNA for the CDR3 is TGTGCCAGCTCACCAATTGAGGGGAACAATCAGCCCCAGCATTTT. Variable domain in full (rest from reference TRBV18 and TRBJ1-5): NAGVMQNPRHLVRRRGQEARLRCSPMKGHSHVYWYRQLPEEGLKFMVYLQKENIIDESGMPKERFSAEFPKEGPSILRIQQVVRGDSAAYFCASSPIEGNNQPQHFGDGTRLSIL.

The V call is TRBV28, the J call TRBJ1-5, with D maybe TRBD1 (5 bases). The CDR3 is 14 residues long. Trimming removed 5 bases from V and 1 base from J, with 9 bases in between. The germline V gene has CDR1 MDHEN and CDR2 SYDVKM. The DNA for the CDR3 is TGTGCCAGCAGTCGTGACAGAAGCAATCAGCCCCAGCATTTT. As protein: CASSRDRSNQPQHF.

DNA for the CDR3: TGCAGCGTTGAAGATCGGGGTTCCTACGAGCAGTACTTC. This codes for CSVEDRGSYEQYF. V is TRBV29-1 and J is TRBJ2-7; the D gene is possibly TRBD2 (5 bases). The V gene's germline CDR1 is SQVTM and CDR2 ANQGSEA. Between the trimmed V and J ends, which lost 0 bases and 1 base, there was a span of 7 bases. This CDR3 spans 13 amino acids.

The chain couples TRBV15 to TRBJ1-1; D possibly corresponds to TRBD1 (6 bases). V lost 0 bases to trimming and J lost 7 bases, with 9 bases between them. Per the germline V gene, CDR1 is LNHNV and CDR2 is YYDKDF (reference sequence). The CDR3 contains 13 residues. CDR3 coding DNA: TGTGCCACCAGCAGAGATAAGGGGGGTGAAGCTTTCTTT. Its translation: CATSRDKGGEAFF.

The chain employs TRBV5-5 and TRBJ2-7, with 8 bases lining up with TRBD2. The CDR3 has 13 amino acids. Trimming at V came to 6 bases and at J to 2 bases, leaving 4 bases not matched to a gene. CDR1 and CDR2 (germline): SGHKS, YYEKEE (reference sequence). The CDR3 region is CASIGAGAYEQYF. The DNA for the CDR3 is TGTGCCAGCATCGGAGCGGGAGCCTACGAGCAGTACTTC.

This clone occurred once. CDR3 sequence reads: CASSRDPGGNEQFF. CDR3 in DNA: TGTGCCAGCTCGCGGGACCCAGGGGGCAATGAGCAGTTCTTC. The V gene is TRBV18, the J gene TRBJ2-1; possible D gene TRBD1, 7 bases. CDR1 and CDR2 from the germline V gene are KGHSH and LQKENI. CDR3 length equals 14 residues. V was pared by 6 bases and J by 6 bases, with 15 bases between.

This sequence joins TRBV15 and TRBJ1-3; the match to TRBD1 covers 7 bases. The CDR3 is 14 residues long. Unmatched junction bases numbered 7, after V lost 7 bases and J lost 4 bases. Germline V gene lookup returns CDR1 LNHNV and CDR2 YYDKDF (reference sequence). The CDR3 DNA follows: TGTGCCACCACCCCCAGGGGGGTAGGAAACACCATATATTTT. This sequence encodes CATTPRGVGNTIYF.

The rearrangement uses TRBV9 and TRBJ1-1; weak D call: TRBD1 (5 bases). The CDR3 loop spans 14 amino acids. V dropped 6 bases and J dropped 1 base, with 13 bases sitting between them. The germline V gene encodes CDR1 SGDLS and CDR2 YYNGEE. For the CDR3, the DNA is TGTGCCAGCACGGCAGGGTCGCAGAACACTGAAGCTTTCTTT. Its translation is CASTAGSQNTEAFF.

This clone was recorded a few times. V usage is TRBV2 and J usage is TRBJ2-7; 7 bases map to TRBD1. Germline CDR1 is SNHLY and CDR2 is FYNNEI. The CDR3 is 14 amino acids. With 5 bases clipped from V and 5 bases from J, the junction kept 9 bases outside the gene matches. The chain's CDR3 is CASSPGTETDEQYF. CDR3 nucleotides: TGTGCCAGCAGTCCCGGGACAGAGACGGACGAGCAGTACTTC.

V is TRBV7-2 and J is TRBJ2-2; D is undetermined. Germline CDR1 is SGHTA and CDR2 is FQGNSA. Trimming took 1 base from V and 4 from J, leaving 13 bases between them. CDR3 length equals 16 residues. The CDR3 coding sequence is TGTGCCAGCAGCTTAGTTTCTCCGGCATCCACCGGGGAGCTGTTTTTT. This translates into CASSLVSPASTGELFF.

This clone was counted once. The genes are TRBV19 and TRBJ1-5; D is unclear. V was clipped by 10 bases and J by 1 base, with 14 bases between them. This CDR3 is built from 14 residues. The germline gives CDR1 LNHDA, CDR2 SQIVND (reference sequence). CDR3 residues: CATDTRGSNQPQHF. DNA of the CDR3: TGTGCCACCGATACTAGAGGAAGCAATCAGCCCCAGCATTTT.